A selection of T cell receptor beta chains follows, all from one sample in a study of cytomegalovirus exposure and HLA in healthy donors. The method was immunoSEQ multiplex PCR; TCRdb's version includes in-frame clones alone and lacks a portion of them. The sample carries around 70,000 clones, less than 70% recorded once. The specimen sequenced was PBMCs. These receptor sequences come from a man aged 25 to 40 in good health and CMV-seronegative. The CDR3 runs from the conserved cysteine through the conserved F or W. Fields, in order: J gene, D gene, clone size, V gene, CDR3 DNA, CDR3 protein. D genes are given only for firm matches. Size is omitted from some rows. Given values are once, few, many or a class for expanded clones.

J: TRBJ2-3; D: -; size: once; V: TRBV10-2; DNA: TGCGCCAGCAGTGAGACAGGACTAAGCGCAGATACGCAGTATTTT; CDR3: CASSETGLSADTQYF
J: TRBJ1-1; D: -; size: -; V: TRBV11-2; DNA: TGTGCCAGCAGCTTATTTGGGGGGACGGAAGCTTTCTTT; CDR3: CASSLFGGTEAFF
J: TRBJ1-5; D: -; size: -; V: TRBV4-1; DNA: TGCGCCAGCAGCCAAGATCAGGCGGGGCCGCTGTCCCAGCATTTT; CDR3: CASSQDQAGPLSQHF
J: TRBJ2-5; D: -; size: -; V: TRBV5-6; DNA: TGTGCCAGCAGCTTGGAGCTAGACGTGACCCAGTACTTC; CDR3: CASSLELDVTQYF
J: TRBJ2-2; D: TRBD1; size: once; V: TRBV6-5; DNA: TGTGCCAGCAGAAGGACAGGGGGGACCGGGGAGCTGTTTTTT; CDR3: CASRRTGGTGELFF
J: TRBJ2-1; D: -; size: few; V: TRBV6-5; DNA: TGTGCCAGCAGTCCCCCGGGGAGCTGGTACAATGAGCAGTTCTTC; CDR3: CASSPPGSWYNEQFF
J: TRBJ2-7; D: -; size: -; V: TRBV6-1; DNA: TGTGCCAGCAGTAAATCTTCGACAGGTGGCGACGAGCAGTACTTC; CDR3: CASSKSSTGGDEQYF
J: TRBJ2-3; D: -; size: few; V: TRBV28; DNA: TGTGCCAGCAATATCTTCGGAGATACGCAGTATTTT; CDR3: CASNIFGDTQYF
J: TRBJ2-3; D: -; size: few; V: TRBV5-1; DNA: TGCGCCAGCAGAATGAACAGAGATACGCAGTATTTT; CDR3: CASRMNRDTQYF
J: TRBJ2-3; D: TRBD2; size: -; V: TRBV6-1; DNA: TGTGCCGGCGGGGGGGCCGGAATCCAAGATACGCAGTATTTT; CDR3: CAGGGAGIQDTQYF
J: TRBJ2-7; D: -; size: -; V: TRBV29-1; DNA: TGCAGCGTTACTTACTTCTCCTACGAGCAGTACTTC; CDR3: CSVTYFSYEQYF
J: TRBJ2-1; D: -; size: -; V: TRBV13; DNA: TGTGCCAGCTTTTCGGGGAGCTCCTACAATGAGCAGTTCTTC; CDR3: CASFSGSSYNEQFF
J: TRBJ1-2; D: TRBD1; size: few; V: TRBV5-1; DNA: TGCGCCAGCAGCCAGGGGGATTATGGCTACACCTTC; CDR3: CASSQGDYGYTF
J: TRBJ1-3; D: -; size: -; V: TRBV4-1; DNA: TGCGCCAGCAGCCAAGAGGAAAGACAGAGGAACACCATATATTTT; CDR3: CASSQEERQRNTIYF